The 25 T cell receptor beta chains reported below all come from one sample, sequenced in a study of blood T cell repertoires in COVID-19. TCRdb's copy holds only in-frame clones and misses some; the assay was immunoSEQ multiplex PCR. Found here are about 45,000 clones, under 85% of them singletons; the top ten hold roughly 8.2%. Sequenced: peripheral blood. All receptors come from a man older than 75 in a cohort sampled during active COVID-19.

The chain couples TRBV18 to TRBJ2-2, with 11 bases lining up with TRBD1. CDR3 length equals 19 residues. The germline CDR1 and CDR2 sequences are KGHSH and LQKENI. J was trimmed by 5 bases and V by 5 bases; bases with no gene match: 16. CDR3 loop: CASSSSPGQGGTRTGELFF. The DNA for the CDR3 is TGTGCCAGCTCATCATCTCCGGGACAGGGGGGAACTCGAACCGGGGAGCTGTTTTTT.

The chain carries TRBV5-1 and TRBJ1-6; 7 nucleotides line up with TRBD1. Germline V gene lookup returns CDR1 SGHRS and CDR2 YFSETQ. The CDR3 has 15 amino acids. V dropped 0 bases and J dropped 9; count of bases not matched to a gene: 6. The CDR3 DNA follows: TGCGCCAGCAGCTTGGAAAAGGGGGCGATTTCACCCCTCCACTTT. It yields the protein CASSLEKGAISPLHF.

This clone appeared once. The chain couples TRBV29-1 to TRBJ1-5; a weak D match, TRBD1 (5 bases). Per germline, CDR1 SQVTM and CDR2 ANQGSEA. The CDR3 has 14 amino acids. Trimming left V 1 base short and J 1 base short, with 8 bases between. CDR3 sequence: CSVEVGGSNQPQHF. CDR3 DNA sequence: TGCAGCGTTGAAGTCGGGGGAAGCAATCAGCCCCAGCATTTT.

V and J are TRBV29-1 and TRBJ2-5; D is undetermined. The CDR3 loop spans 12 amino acids. V was pared by 6 bases and J by 5 bases, with 13 bases between. Germline CDR1 and CDR2: SQVTM and ANQGSEA. This chain's CDR3 is CSVLGGKETQYF. The CDR3 DNA is TGCAGCGTCCTAGGTGGCAAGGAGACCCAGTACTTC.

V is TRBV6-1 and J is TRBJ2-1, with D possibly matching TRBD1 (5 bases). Germline loops: CDR1 MNHNS, CDR2 SASEGT. V lost 2 bases, J lost 9 bases, and 11 bases lay in between. This CDR3 has 13 residues. The CDR3 spells CASSEQGGGEQFF. The DNA for the CDR3 is TGTGCCAGCAGTGAACAGGGTGGCGGTGAGCAGTTCTTC.

This CDR3 is CSVGAGSFYEQYF. The CDR3, as DNA: TGCAGCGTTGGAGCGGGAAGCTTCTACGAGCAGTACTTC. The chain uses TRBV29-1 and TRBJ2-7, with TRBD2 identical over 7 bases. Losses at the gene ends were 4 bases for V and 3 bases for J; bases not matched to a gene: 6. The CDR3 has 13 residues. The germline V gene has CDR1 SQVTM and CDR2 ANQGSEA.

The chain couples TRBV7-9 to TRBJ2-4; 8 positions agree with TRBD2. The germline CDR1 and CDR2 sequences are SEHNR and FQNEAQ (reference sequence). This CDR3 spans 15 amino acids. The junction had 5 bases not matched to a gene; V was cut back by 1 base and J by 6 bases. CDR3 region: CASSLERGGPNIQYF. The CDR3 coding sequence is TGTGCCAGCAGCTTAGAACGGGGGGGCCCAAACATTCAGTACTTC.

The V call is TRBV9, the J call TRBJ1-3; 8 bases line up with TRBD1. The CDR3 is 17 amino acids. V shed 4 bases, J shed 4 bases, and the junction held 13 bases outside the gene matches. Germline values: CDR1 SGDLS, CDR2 YYNGEE. CDR3 amino acids: CASSPQADRGSGNTIYF. The CDR3 nucleotides are TGTGCCAGCAGCCCCCAGGCCGACAGGGGATCGGGAAACACCATATATTTT.

This chain uses TRBV5-1 with TRBJ2-3, with D possibly being TRBD2 (5 bases). Per germline, CDR1 SGHRS and CDR2 YFSETQ. The CDR3 extends over 17 amino acids. Between the trimmed V and J ends, which lost 1 base and 8 bases, there was a span of 23 bases. This CDR3 is CASSLLRTRYGVVTQYF. The CDR3, as DNA: TGCGCCAGCAGCTTGTTAAGAACCCGCTACGGGGTGGTTACGCAGTATTTT.

V and J are TRBV9 and TRBJ1-1; possible D gene TRBD1, 5 bases. The CDR3 totals 17 residues. Germline CDR1 SGDLS, CDR2 YYNGEE. V was shortened by 0 bases and J by 1 base, with 16 bases between the two germline ends. CDR3: CASSVGAPGSGNTEAFF. For the CDR3, the DNA is TGTGCCAGCAGCGTAGGGGCCCCAGGGTCGGGGAACACTGAAGCTTTCTTT. Variable domain in full (rest from reference TRBV9 and TRBJ1-1): DSGVTQTPKHLITATGQRVTLRCSPRSGDLSVYWYQQSLDQGLQFLIQYYNGEERAKGNILERFSAQQFPDLHSELNLSSLELGDSALYFCASSVGAPGSGNTEAFFGQGTRLTVV.

This chain joins TRBV7-8 and TRBJ1-5; tentative D call: TRBD1 (6 bases). V was pared by 8 bases and J by 6 bases, with 14 bases between. The CDR3 totals 13 residues. Germline V gene lookup returns CDR1 SGHVS and CDR2 FQNEAQ. The CDR3: CASGFTGPQPQHF. The CDR3 nucleotides read TGTGCCAGCGGATTTACAGGGCCTCAGCCCCAGCATTTT.

V is TRBV6-5 and J is TRBJ2-5, with 9 bases that match TRBD1. The germline V gene encodes CDR1 MNHEY and CDR2 SVGAGI. The CDR3 length is 13 residues. After removal of 6 bases from V and 5 bases from J, the junction contained 4 bases not matched to a gene. CDR3 DNA: TGTGCCAGCAGACAGGGGGCGGGGGAGACCCAGTACTTC. Translation gives CASRQGAGETQYF.

DNA of the CDR3: TGTGCCAGCAGCTTATCGACAGGTCCCCCCAATGAGCAGTTCTTC. It translates to CASSLSTGPPNEQFF. This chain connects TRBV11-1 to TRBJ2-1; D perhaps matches TRBD1 (6 bases). V was cut by 2 bases and J by 6 bases, with 14 bases left in between. Looked up from germline, CDR1 is SGHAT and CDR2 is FQDESV (reference sequence). The CDR3 is 15 residues long.

V is TRBV5-4 and J is TRBJ2-1; 14 bases align to TRBD2. V lost 4 bases and J lost 8; bases outside the gene matches: 5. Germline V gene sequence: CDR1 SGHNT, CDR2 YYREEE (reference sequence). The CDR3 has 15 residues. Here the CDR3 DNA reads TGTGCCAGCAGCCATGGGGGACTAGCGGGGGATGAGCAGTTCTTC. Residues: CASSHGGLAGDEQFF.

This clone appeared a single time. The V and J genes are TRBV3-1 (or the pseudogene TRBV3-2) and TRBJ2-7; 8 positions agree with TRBD2. Germline-derived CDR1 and CDR2 are LGHDT and YNNKEL (reference sequence). V shed 1 base, J shed 2 bases, and the junction held 4 bases outside the gene matches. The CDR3 is made up of 15 amino acids. CDR3 coding DNA: TGTGCCAGCAGCCAAGGTAGCGGGGCACCCTACGAGCAGTACTTC. Its translation is CASSQGSGAPYEQYF.

The chain links TRBV15 to TRBJ2-2; TRBD1 matches 7 bases. The V and J ends lost 5 bases and 0 bases, in that order; junction bases with no gene match: 9. The CDR3 totals 17 residues. Per the germline V gene, CDR1 is LNHNV and CDR2 is YYDKDF (reference sequence). DNA of the CDR3: TGTGCCACCAGCGCAGGAAAGGGACAGACGAACACCGGGGAGCTGTTTTTT. Protein product: CATSAGKGQTNTGELFF. Complete variable domain (other parts from reference TRBV15 and TRBJ2-2): DAMVIQNPRYQVTQFGKPVTLSCSQTLNHNVMYWYQQKSSQAPKLLFHYYDKDFNNEADTPDNFQSRRPNTSFCFLDIRSPGLGDTAMYLCATSAGKGQTNTGELFFGEGSRLTVL.

The chain links TRBV28 to TRBJ1-3; TRBD1 matches at 7 bases. Germline loops: CDR1 MDHEN, CDR2 SYDVKM. The CDR3 loop spans 17 amino acids. V was clipped by 5 bases and J by 0 bases; unmatched bases: 10. In DNA, the CDR3 is TGTGCCAGCAGTCCCGTGGGACAGATTTCCTCTGGAAACACCATATATTTT. Amino acids: CASSPVGQISSGNTIYF. The variable domain in full, with the rest retrieved from reference TRBV28 and TRBJ1-3, is DVKVTQSSRYLVKRTGEKVFLECVQDMDHENMFWYRQDPGLGLRLIYFSYDVKMKEKGDIPEGYSVSREKKERFSLILESASTNQTSMYLCASSPVGQISSGNTIYFGEGSWLTVV.

The chain couples TRBV6-4 to TRBJ2-1; 11 bases agree with TRBD2. J lost 7 bases, V lost 5 bases, and 10 bases had no gene match. The CDR3 contains 16 residues. Germline-derived CDR1 and CDR2 are MRHNA and SNTAGT. This CDR3 is CASSPRALAGGNEQFF. The CDR3 DNA follows: TGTGCCAGCAGTCCTCGGGCCCTAGCGGGGGGTAATGAGCAGTTCTTC.

This chain joins TRBV27 and TRBJ1-2; the D is unclear. Germline V gives CDR1 MNHEY, CDR2 SMNVEV (reference sequence). The V gene lost 4 bases and the J gene lost 0 bases, with 9 bases spanning the gap. The CDR3 has 14 residues. The CDR3 loop is CASSSYGSNYGYTF. For the CDR3, the DNA is TGTGCCAGCAGTTCGTACGGGTCTAACTATGGCTACACCTTC.

This sequence joins TRBV7-2 and TRBJ2-1; 10 bases are a match to TRBD2. Germline CDR1 reads SGHTA; CDR2 reads FQGNSA. With V trimmed by 1 base and J by 6 bases, 6 bases remained unmatched. This CDR3 region has 16 residues. In DNA, the CDR3 is TGTGCCAGCAGCTTAGTGCCAGCGGGAGGGTCCAATGAGCAGTTCTTC. Protein product: CASSLVPAGGSNEQFF.

The chain has TRBV6-5 and TRBJ1-4, with D maybe TRBD1 (5 bases). The CDR3 spans 15 residues. V gave up 7 bases and J gave up 4 bases, with 16 bases separating them. Germline V gene data show CDR1 as MNHEY and CDR2 as SVGAGI. The CDR3 region has the DNA TGTGCCAGCAACCCGGGGGGGATTGGTAATGAAAAACTGTTTTTT. Translating it yields CASNPGGIGNEKLFF.

The chain employs TRBV19 and TRBJ2-7; 16 positions match TRBD2. The CDR3 runs 16 residues. Looked up from germline, CDR1 is LNHDA and CDR2 is SQIVND (reference sequence). J gave up 6 bases and V 6 bases, and 8 bases lay outside the gene matches. The CDR3 bases are TGTGCCAGTAGCACACTCGGGACTAGCGGGAGGGCCGAGCAGTACTTC. Translating it yields CASSTLGTSGRAEQYF.

V and J are TRBV7-6 and TRBJ1-3; unclear D gene. Trimming cost V 1 base and J 1 base, with 17 bases left between them. Germline CDR1 and CDR2: SGHVS and FNYEAQ. This CDR3 is built from 18 residues. The CDR3 is CASSLVAKRQASGNTIYF. The CDR3 DNA reads as TGTGCCAGCAGCTTAGTCGCGAAGAGACAAGCATCTGGAAACACCATATATTTT. The whole variable domain, filled in from reference TRBV7-6 and TRBJ1-3, reads GAGVSQSPRYKVTKRGQDVALRCDPISGHVSLYWYRQALGQGPEFLTYFNYEAQQDKSGLPNDRFSAERPEGSISTLTIQRTEQRDSAMYRCASSLVAKRQASGNTIYFGEGSWLTVV.

This clone has just one count. The gene calls are TRBV5-1 and TRBJ2-1; 8 nucleotides line up with TRBD2. Looked up from germline, CDR1 is SGHRS and CDR2 is YFSETQ. The ends lost 4 bases at V and 2 bases at J; junction bases unmatched: 5. This CDR3 spans 15 amino acids. The CDR3 loop reads CASSNGGDPYNEQFF. The DNA for the CDR3 is TGCGCCAGCAGCAACGGGGGGGACCCCTACAATGAGCAGTTCTTC.

The chain couples TRBV7-2 to TRBJ2-7, with D possibly matching TRBD1 (6 bases). With 2 bases removed from V and 2 bases from J, the gap between germline ends came to 10 bases. CDR1 and CDR2 (germline): SGHTA, FQGNSA. This CDR3 spans 14 amino acids. This CDR3 is CASSLQGQTYEQYF. The CDR3 nucleotides read TGTGCCAGCAGCTTACAGGGACAAACCTACGAGCAGTACTTC.